This paragraph reports one TCR beta chain. Its antigen is still unknown. It has no much larger one-base neighbor in the sample; base qualities were not kept. Genomic DNA was extracted from sorted cells for sequencing of the TCRbeta CDR3 region. The immunoSEQ Assay was used for sequencing of TCRbeta CDR3 regions. Sourced from immuneACCESS, this table was stored by TCRdb with only in-frame sequences that have V and J called. A share of the clones is absent; for the studies checked, an unresolved V gene accounts for under half, and the remainder has no known explanation. A total of some 34,000 clones appear in this sample, approximately 80% of them only once. 12% of the sample rests with the top ten. These data are taken from a study of OX40 agonist ivuxolimab in advanced cancers. A note on the overall study: Ivuxolimab was a fully human IgG2 agonistic monoclonal antibody targeting the costimulatory receptor OX40 (CD134). The paper covers the monotherapy dose-escalation part of the phase I ivuxolimab trial, which included N of about 51 patients. Of the approximately 50 dose-escalation patients, hepatocellular carcinoma was present in 19, melanoma in approximately 15, renal cell carcinoma in 9 and head and neck cancer in 9. Intravenous ivuxolimab was administered to patients every 2 weeks at six dose levels: 0.01, 0.1, 0.3, 1.5, 3 and 10 mg/kg. Prior anti-PD-1, anti-PD-L1 or anti-CTLA-4 therapy was permitted, and approximately 39% of dose-escalation patients had received checkpoint inhibitors. Peripheral TCRbeta sequencing aimed to test whether ivuxolimab altered TCR sequence diversity and caused clonal T-cell expansion. Partial responses were achieved by three dose-escalation patients, of whom one had hepatocellular carcinoma and two had cutaneous melanoma. In the dose-escalation cohort, over 65% of patients were male, and the mean age was around 60 years, with a range of about 23 to 80.

The trial excluded patients who had a history of autoimmune disease or who were on systemic immunosuppression. In every dose cohort, peripheral blood was drawn for TCR sequencing at baseline, cycle 4 day 1, and cycle 7 day 1. Samples came from an open-label, multicenter, first-in-human phase I dose-escalation trial of ivuxolimab. The trial enrolled adults with locally advanced or metastatic head and neck squamous cell, hepatocellular, melanoma or renal cell carcinoma. Before TCR sequencing, CD4+ and CD8+ T cells were separately sorted from peripheral blood. The CDR3 covers 13 residues, taking in both the cysteine and the phenylalanine. The entry retains the CDR3 DNA only, 39 bases that are in frame from base 1. The study at large found these results: At doses of 0.1 to 3.0 mg/kg, clonal expansion of both CD4+ and CD8+ T cells in blood was seen between baseline and week 6. Antigen specificity was not determined for the clonally expanded peripheral T cells. After ivuxolimab, more expanded clones were found on average in CD8+ T cells than in CD4+ T cells. Low levels of normalized T-cell clonal expansion were also shown by some nonresponding patients. In partial responders in the 0.1-3.0 mg/kg groups, normalized peripheral clonal expansion was found to be among the lowest, especially among CD8+ T cells.

This specimen was CD4+ or CD8+ T cells sorted from blood, taken in a trial of the OX40 agonist ivuxolimab. Recombination joined TRBV12-2 with TRBJ1-5. TRBV12-2 is a documented pseudogene. The source is an adult with an advanced solid tumor such as melanoma, head and neck, liver or kidney cancer. The nucleotides are TGTGCAAGTCGCTTTGTTACCAATCAGCCCCAGCATTTT. Translation gives CASRFVTNQPQHF.